The 5 T cell receptor beta chains presented below share a single source sample, sequenced in a study of shared clonotypes between healthy human individuals. Only in-frame clones appear in the TCRdb table, and some are missing; sequencing was by immunoSEQ multiplex PCR. The top ten hold more than 9% of the sample, which has roughly 200,000 clones, 65% to 80% seen once. Specimen: memory CD4+ T cells sorted from blood. Subset specified: CD45RA-negative fraction. The receptors here all came from a man younger than 45 in good health.

This chain joins TRBV27 and TRBJ1-4, with D possibly matching TRBD1 (6 bases). The CDR3 spans 13 residues. Germline loops: CDR1 MNHEY, CDR2 SMNVEV (reference sequence). Trimming cost V 7 bases and J 4 bases, with 10 bases left between them. CDR3 sequence (DNA): TGTGCCAGCAAAAGACAGGTTAATGAAAAACTGTTTTTT. The encoded protein is CASKRQVNEKLFF.

This clone was picked up a small number of times. V and J are TRBV2 and TRBJ1-1; D is possibly TRBD1 (6 bases). V was clipped by 7 bases and J by 5 bases, with 17 bases between them. CDR3 length: 14 amino acids. CDR1 is SNHLY and CDR2 is FYNNEI in the germline V gene. The CDR3 loop reads CASTVSGARTEAFF. CDR3 in DNA: TGTGCCAGCACGGTCTCGGGGGCGCGTACTGAAGCTTTCTTT. Complete variable domain (other parts from reference TRBV2 and TRBJ1-1): EPEVTQTPSHQVTQMGQEVILRCVPISNHLYFYWYRQILGQKVEFLVSFYNNEISEKSEIFDDQFSVERPDGSNFTLKIRSTKLEDSAMYFCASTVSGARTEAFFGQGTRLTVV.

This clone was seen a handful of times. The gene calls are TRBV6-1 and TRBJ1-2, with D possibly matching TRBD1 (5 bases). The length of the CDR3 is 15 residues. Trimming took off 7 bases at V and 2 bases at J, with 17 bases between the two ends. CDR1 is MNHNS and CDR2 is SASEGT in the germline V gene. The CDR3 protein is CASNPGPGRNYGYTF. In nucleotides, the CDR3 is TGTGCCAGCAACCCGGGACCCGGAAGGAACTATGGCTACACCTTC.

The rearrangement links TRBV2 to TRBJ2-2, with a possible D match to TRBD2 (6 bases). CDR1 is SNHLY and CDR2 is FYNNEI in the germline V gene. The V and J ends lost 2 bases and 7 bases respectively, with 14 bases between them. This CDR3 region has 15 residues. In nucleotides, the CDR3 is TGTGCCAGCAGTGAATTGGAGGGCCTGGACGGGGAGCTGTTTTTT. Translated: CASSELEGLDGELFF.

The J gene is TRBJ2-3, the V gene TRBV5-4, with D perhaps matching TRBD2 (6 bases). Germline lookup yields CDR1 SGHNT and CDR2 YYREEE (reference sequence). The V end was cut by 4 bases, the J end by 3 bases, with 15 bases between. The CDR3 spans 15 residues. The CDR3 nucleotides read TGTGCCAGCAGCGGACTGGCGGGAATGACAGATACGCAGTATTTT. Protein: CASSGLAGMTDTQYF.